This T cell receptor beta chain is drawn from a study of blood T cells in healthy people across ages. Broader study findings: Donors of long life had a larger count of naive CD4+ cells and greater diversity than aged donors.

PCR was performed a second time for about 7 to 11 cycles using a sample-barcoded 5' primer and a J-beta primer mix. All cDNA molecules were each tagged by a template-switch adaptor with 12 random nucleotides. TCRdb passed the 5' RACE reads through MiXCR, listing each CDR3 protein once. The sample yields approximately 880,000 distinct CDR3 sequences, about 48% seen once. In the case of this clonotype: Antigen unknown.

Source material: blood. This sequence was found in a man younger than 40 in good health.

CDR3 nucleotide sequence: TGTGCCAGCACTTTAGGGTCGGGGGGAGGGGAGCTGTTTTTT. It specifies CASTLGSGGGELFF. The chain has TRBV7-2 and TRBJ2-2; 7 bases line up with TRBD2. The V and J ends lost 7 bases and 8 bases, in that order; junction bases with no gene match: 10. Germline lookup yields CDR1 SGHTA and CDR2 FQGNSA. The length of the CDR3 is 14 residues. The full variable domain, its missing parts supplied by reference TRBV7-2 and TRBJ2-2, is GAGVSQSPSNKVTEKGKDVELRCDPISGHTALYWYRQSLGQGLEFLIYFQGNSAPDKSGLPSDRFSAERTGGSVSTLTIQRTQQEDSAVYLCASTLGSGGGELFFGEGSRLTVL.